What follows is one T cell receptor (beta chain) and its context. Its cognate antigen is unknown. The data were taken from a study of cytomegalovirus exposure and HLA in healthy donors. Trimming cost V 0 bases and J 9 bases, with 9 bases left between them. The CDR3 sequence is 12 residues long. CDR1 is ENHRY and CDR2 is SYGVKD in the germline V gene. Study results and limitations: The authors enumerated 150 to 200 TCR beta chains as linked to cytomegalovirus.

Clones were read by immunoSEQ multiplex PCR, and TCRdb kept only the in-frame ones, dropping some. The table includes 150,000 or so clones, approximately 89% detected once. Sequences were obtained from PBMCs. The V and J genes are TRBV10-3 and TRBJ2-7; tentatively, D is TRBD1 (6 bases). The origin of this receptor is a man between 18 and 29 years old in good health and CMV-seropositive. CDR3 amino acids: CAISESSTGQYF. DNA of the CDR3: TGTGCCATCAGTGAGTCTTCGACAGGGCAGTACTTC.